This T cell receptor beta chain was observed in a study of a mutant IDH1 vaccine in newly diagnosed glioma. Whole-study context: There were approximately 60% males and around 40% females among treated patients, whose mean age was approximately 40 years. Most patients had radiochemotherapy with temozolomide before enrollment; others had one alone.

Note on this clone: Its antigen is undetermined.

The study's findings and limits: Changes in the top peripheral T cell clonotypes seemingly had no bearing on pseudoprogression. Most patients, 90% to 95%, showed vaccine-induced immune responses.

The CDR3 spans 17 residues. Germline CDR1 SNHLY, CDR2 FYNNEI. V dropped 3 bases and J dropped 0 bases, with 12 bases sitting between them. Time point indicated: baseline, week 1 (first vaccination visit). Described treatment: pre-vaccination baseline after standard-of-care therapy. Sequenced by immunoSEQ multiplex PCR; TCRdb stores in-frame clones only, minus some. This table has tens of thousands of clones, over 65% appearing once. This clonotype was obtained from a woman aged 40 to 50 with glioma. The sequencing used PBMCs, collected from a glioma patient treated with radiotherapy, temozolomide or both. This sequence joins TRBV2 and TRBJ1-6, with no clear D. The CDR3 loop is CASSEGDSSSYNSPLHF. DNA of the CDR3: TGTGCCAGCAGTGAGGGAGACTCGAGCTCCTATAATTCACCCCTCCACTTT. Based on the CDR3 plus reference TRBV2 and TRBJ1-6, the full variable domain is EPEVTQTPSHQVTQMGQEVILRCVPISNHLYFYWYRQILGQKVEFLVSFYNNEISEKSEIFDDQFSVERPDGSNFTLKIRSTKLEDSAMYFCASSEGDSSSYNSPLHFGNGTRLTVT.